This T cell receptor beta chain emerged from a study of blood T cells in healthy people across ages. For the study at large: There was about one barcoded beta molecule captured by template switching per two T cells.

Study conclusions and caveats: It was found that TCR beta diversity correlated strongly with the percentage of naive T cells. Across the age range, TCR beta diversity per million T cells fell in a roughly linear way.

Notes on this clonotype: Its antigen is undetermined.

Each donor gave roughly 9.1 milliliters of peripheral blood. This CDR3 comprises 17 residues. Germline-derived CDR1 and CDR2 are SGDLS and YYNGEE. Trimming shortened V by 4 bases and J by 2 bases, and 21 bases separated the two germline ends. The second PCR ran about 6 to 12 cycles with a sample-barcoded 5' primer and J-beta primers. MiXCR, applied by TCRdb to the 5' RACE reads, yields one record per CDR3 protein. The table lists approximately 1,000,000 distinct CDR3 sequences, over 35% of them singletons. Material: blood. This sequence originates from an older woman in good health. The chain combines TRBV9 with TRBJ1-2, with TRBD1 as a possible D gene (6 bases). CDR3 protein: CASSHSGTYEENYGYTF. CDR3 coding DNA: TGTGCCAGCAGCCACTCCGGGACATACGAGGAGAACTATGGCTACACCTTC.